This T cell receptor beta chain originates from a study of T cells in Graves' hyperthyroidism and ophthalmopathy. General study points: The model identified upcoming ophthalmopathy a median about six months ahead of onset. Among clonotypes expanded in thyroid above 0.001, most were also found in blood.

It was RNA transcripts that yielded the amplified TCR beta CDR3 regions. HTBI primers were the set used in a first-round RT-PCR of the TCR CDR3. Each CDR3 protein is one row after TCRdb ran MiXCR on the multiplex PCR reads. The sample contains about 250,000 distinct CDR3 sequences, around 22% of which appear only once. Many counts were recorded for this clonotype. Its antigen is as yet unknown. Uncontrolled infection, other autoimmune disease, pregnancy or lactation barred patients from enrollment. Fresh peripheral blood, 7.5 to 10 ml of it, supplied the PBMCs. The sequence derives from a man aged 30 to 39 with Graves' ophthalmopathy. Specimen: blood.

DNA for the CDR3: TGTGCCTGTCAAAACCCGGGACAGACCTACGAGCAGTACTTC. The encoded protein is CACQNPGQTYEQYF. J is TRBJ2-7 and V is TRBV30; TRBD1 aligns across 7 bases. J was trimmed by 2 bases and V by 6 bases; bases with no gene match: 10. CDR1 and CDR2 from the germline V gene are GTSNPN and SVGIG (reference sequence). The CDR3 is 14 amino acids. Using reference TRBV30 and TRBJ2-7 for the parts outside the CDR3, the full variable domain is SQTIHQWPATLVQPVGSPLSLECTVEGTSNPNLYWYRQAAGRGLQLLFYSVGIGQISSEVPQNLSASRPQDRQFILSSKKLLLSDSGFYLCACQNPGQTYEQYFGPGTRLTVT.